Reported below is one T cell receptor beta chain. The data belong to a study of blood T cell repertoires in COVID-19. About the study: Acute and convalescent COVID-19 samples came from the United States, Italy and Spain. PBMCs, B-cell-depleted T cells, or T cells provided the cDNA or gDNA that made up the material.

Repertoires were generated with immunoSEQ multiplex PCR, while TCRdb's copy carries only in-frame clones and drops some. The sample lists hundreds of thousands of clones; approximately 85% were seen once. This TCR derives from a woman between 50 and 59 years old with acute COVID-19. The sample consisted of PBMCs or T cells enriched from blood (not recorded which).

CDR3 sequence (DNA): TGTGCCAGCAGGAAGATTCAGGGGAATGGCTACACCTTC. Residues: CASRKIQGNGYTF. The chain has TRBV6-5 and TRBJ1-2; tentatively, D is TRBD1 (6 bases). Germline-derived CDR1 and CDR2 are MNHEY and SVGAGI. V was clipped by 6 bases and J by 6 bases, with 14 bases between them. The CDR3 consists of 13 residues.